The clone carrying this T cell receptor beta chain was observed a few times. Time point: pre-sensitization, week 0. Treatment indicated: therapeutic diphenylcyclopropenone sensitization with weekly scalp DPC. At every patch-test visit, blood was drawn before the patch test was applied. The germline V gene has CDR1 SGHTA and CDR2 FQGNSA. This CDR3 comprises 14 residues. The junction had 10 bases not matched to a gene; V was cut back by 5 bases and J by 9 bases. TCRdb itself ran the RACE reads through MiXCR, one entry per CDR3 protein. Counted here are tens of thousands of distinct CDR3 sequences, about a tenth occurring once; the ten biggest clones make up 4% to 6%. The sample originates from a study of human T cells and chemical hapten exposure.

The sample here was whole blood, taken in connection with sensitization to the hapten diphenylcyclopropenone (DPC). The chain links TRBV7-2 to TRBJ2-3; 8 positions agree with TRBD1. The TCR sequence derives from a woman aged 45-60 years with alopecia areata. Some clones in this sample may be carry-over from other donors' samples. For the CDR3, the DNA is TGTGCCAGCAGCCCGACAGGGGCCAGGGTGACGCAGTATTTT. It yields the protein CASSPTGARVTQYF. Based on the CDR3 plus reference TRBV7-2 and TRBJ2-3, the full variable domain is GAGVSQSPSNKVTEKGKDVELRCDPISGHTALYWYRQSLGQGLEFLIYFQGNSAPDKSGLPSDRFSAERTGGSVSTLTIQRTQQEDSAVYLCASSPTGARVTQYFGPGTRLTVL.